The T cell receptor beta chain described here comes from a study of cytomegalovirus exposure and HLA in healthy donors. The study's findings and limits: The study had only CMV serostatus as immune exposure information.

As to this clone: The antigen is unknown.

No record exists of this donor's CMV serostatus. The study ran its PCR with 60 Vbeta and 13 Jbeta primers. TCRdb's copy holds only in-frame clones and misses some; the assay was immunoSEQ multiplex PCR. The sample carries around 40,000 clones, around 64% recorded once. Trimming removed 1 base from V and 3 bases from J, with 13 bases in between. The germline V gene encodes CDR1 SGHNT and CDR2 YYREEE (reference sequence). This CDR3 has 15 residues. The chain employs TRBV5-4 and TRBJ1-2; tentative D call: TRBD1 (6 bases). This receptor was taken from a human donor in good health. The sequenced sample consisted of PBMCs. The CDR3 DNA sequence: TGTGCCAGCAGCTTGAGCAGGGGAGAATACTATGGCTACACCTTC. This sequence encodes CASSLSRGEYYGYTF.